The 32 T cell receptor beta chains given below trace back to one sample, sequenced in a study of T cells in Graves' hyperthyroidism and ophthalmopathy (dated by TCRdb to the late 2010s). Preparation of the library involved multiplex PCR. TCRdb shows the sequencer as Illumina HiSeq 2000. The TCR beta CDR3 regions were amplified from RNA transcripts. A first-round RT-PCR of the TCR CDR3 used the HTBI primer set with the Qiagen OneStep RT-PCR kit. Clones were called with MiXCR by TCRdb after fastp trimmed the public reads at Q25, and only in-frame beta chains were retained. Every distinct CDR3 protein forms one entry, paired with its most common genes and DNA. The sample contains approximately 610,000 distinct CDR3 sequences, around 15% of them found a single time. The ten largest clonotypes hold about 3.9% of the sample. The sample comprised blood. Receptors originate from a woman aged 35 to 49 with Graves' ophthalmopathy.

This clonotype was seen at least ten times. The chain uses TRBV28 and TRBJ2-5, with D tentatively TRBD1 (6 bases). V lost 2 bases and J 1 base, leaving 11 bases between the germline ends. Germline V gives CDR1 MDHEN, CDR2 SYDVKM. The CDR3 is 15 amino acids. The CDR3 is CASSLAPGAQETQYF. The CDR3 DNA follows: TGTGCCAGCAGTTTAGCCCCAGGGGCCCAAGAGACCCAGTACTTC. Looking up the rest from reference TRBV28 and TRBJ2-5 gives the full variable domain: DVKVTQSSRYLVKRTGEKVFLECVQDMDHENMFWYRQDPGLGLRLIYFSYDVKMKEKGDIPEGYSVSREKKERFSLILESASTNQTSMYLCASSLAPGAQETQYFGPGTRLLVL.

In its sample, this clonotype was seen many times. The rearrangement links TRBV19 to TRBJ2-5; the D gene is possibly TRBD2 (6 bases). Germline V gene data show CDR1 as LNHDA and CDR2 as SQIVND (reference sequence). This CDR3 has 13 amino acids. V was pared by 7 bases and J by 4 bases, with 13 bases between. The CDR3 reads CASTGAATETQYF. In DNA, the CDR3 is TGTGCCAGTACGGGAGCCGCAACAGAGACCCAGTACTTC.

The chain recombines TRBV6-1 with TRBJ1-5; tentatively, D is TRBD1 (5 bases). From germline, CDR1 is MNHNS and CDR2 SASEGT. This CDR3 is 15 amino acids long. Trimming removed 6 bases from V and 0 bases from J, with 12 bases in between. The CDR3 DNA sequence: TGTGCCAGCAGCCTCGGGGCCTCTAGCAATCAGCCCCAGCATTTT. It specifies CASSLGASSNQPQHF.

This clonotype was seen a handful of times. V gene TRBV4-3 combines with J gene TRBJ2-7; D is possibly TRBD1 or TRBD2 (5 bases each). Germline lookup yields CDR1 LGHNA and CDR2 YSLEER. The CDR3 contains 15 residues. V lost 0 bases to trimming and J lost 6 bases, with 15 bases between them. The CDR3 DNA is TGCGCCAGCAGCCAAGATCGGCAGGGAGTGGGCGAGCAGTACTTC. Translating it yields CASSQDRQGVGEQYF.

This clonotype was picked up many times. CDR3 amino acids: CASSSPTGTGYGYTF. The DNA of the CDR3 is TGTGCCAGCAGCTCCCCTACCGGGACAGGGTATGGCTACACCTTC. The chain carries TRBV28 and TRBJ1-2; 9 bases are shared with TRBD1. Unmatched junction bases numbered 10, after V lost 6 bases and J lost 5 bases. This CDR3 has 15 amino acids. The V gene's germline CDR1 is MDHEN and CDR2 SYDVKM.

This clonotype was counted ten times or more. This chain uses TRBV7-3 with TRBJ1-1; no clear D. The germline V and J ends were trimmed by 0 bases and 4 bases, with 12 bases remaining between them. The CDR3 totals 15 residues. Looked up from germline, CDR1 is SGHTA and CDR2 is FQGTGA. CDR3 nucleotide sequence: TGTGCCAGCAGCTTAACGTCTGGGGTTCGCACTGAAGCTTTCTTT. Encoded protein: CASSLTSGVRTEAFF.

This clonotype was counted ten times or more. The chain links TRBV2 to TRBJ1-1; no firm D call. This CDR3 region has 13 residues. From germline, CDR1 is SNHLY and CDR2 FYNNEI. Trimming shortened V by 3 bases and J by 5 bases, and 10 bases separated the two germline ends. CDR3 bases: TGTGCCAGCAGTGATGGAGTGAGGACTGAAGCTTTCTTT. Its translation: CASSDGVRTEAFF.

This clonotype showed up many times. The gene calls are TRBV5-1 and TRBJ1-2, with D maybe TRBD1 (5 bases). Germline V gene sequence: CDR1 SGHRS, CDR2 YFSETQ. Trimming left V 3 bases short and J 4 bases short, with 13 bases between. The CDR3 length is 14 residues. CDR3 coding DNA: TGCGCCAGCAGCTCATCCGGGACTCCCTATGGCTACACCTTC. Translating it yields CASSSSGTPYGYTF.

This clonotype was detected ten times or more. The V and J genes are TRBV20-1 and TRBJ2-5; a possible D gene is TRBD2 (6 bases). V was shortened by 1 base and J by 5 bases, with 14 bases between the two germline ends. In germline, CDR1 is DFQATT, CDR2 SNEGSKA (reference sequence). This CDR3 region has 14 residues. The CDR3 DNA reads as TGCAGTGCTAGAGCCCCCGGGGGATGGGAGACCCAGTACTTC. Amino acids: CSARAPGGWETQYF.

This clonotype was seen many times. V and J are TRBV11-1 and TRBJ2-6, with D perhaps matching TRBD1 or TRBD2 (5 bases each). The V gene's germline CDR1 is SGHAT and CDR2 FQDESV (reference sequence). The germline V and J ends were trimmed by 5 bases and 0 bases, with 11 bases remaining between them. The CDR3 has 16 residues. The CDR3 sequence: CASSMGPYSGANVLTF. The CDR3, as DNA: TGTGCCAGCAGCATGGGACCGTACTCTGGGGCCAACGTCCTGACTTTC.

V and J are TRBV12-3 or TRBV12-4 and TRBJ2-5, with 7 positions matching TRBD2. V lost 8 bases, J lost 5 bases, and 11 bases stayed unmatched. This CDR3 has 14 residues. CDR3 region: CASALGEGGETQYF. CDR3 nucleotide sequence: TGTGCCAGCGCGCTAGGGGAGGGAGGGGAGACCCAGTACTTC.

This chain uses TRBV12-3 or TRBV12-4 with TRBJ2-5, with 9 nucleotides matching TRBD1. The CDR3 has 15 amino acids. V dropped 5 bases and J dropped 0; count of bases not matched to a gene: 4. This CDR3 reads CASSRDRVNQETQYF. As DNA, the CDR3 is TGTGCCAGCAGTAGGGACAGGGTGAACCAAGAGACCCAGTACTTC.

This clonotype was seen at least ten times. The chain couples TRBV7-3 to TRBJ2-7; TRBD2 aligns across 10 bases. From germline, CDR1 is SGHTA and CDR2 FQGTGA. V trimming: 1 base; J trimming: 5 bases; junction bases outside the gene matches: 11. This CDR3 is built from 17 residues. The CDR3 reads CASSLSGAGGNLHEQYF. In DNA, the CDR3 is TGTGCCAGCAGCTTAAGTGGAGCGGGAGGGAACCTCCACGAGCAGTACTTC. The full variable domain, its missing parts supplied by reference TRBV7-3 and TRBJ2-7, is GAGVSQTPSNKVTEKGKYVELRCDPISGHTALYWYRQSLGQGPEFLIYFQGTGAADDSGLPNDRFFAVRPEGSVSTLKIQRTERGDSAVYLCASSLSGAGGNLHEQYFGPGTRLTVT.

This clonotype has more than one count but fewer than ten. CDR3 sequence (DNA): TGCAGTGCTAGAGAGCTAGCGGGACCCATTGGGCAGTACTTC. Protein: CSARELAGPIGQYF. V and J are TRBV20-1 and TRBJ2-7; 9 bases fit TRBD2. The CDR3 extends over 14 amino acids. CDR1 DFQATT and CDR2 SNEGSKA come from the germline V gene (reference sequence). Trimming at V came to 0 bases and at J to 9 bases, leaving 9 bases not matched to a gene.

This clonotype was recorded many times. The chain is built from TRBV28 and TRBJ1-1; D gene uncertain. Trimming stripped 4 bases from V and 0 bases from J, with 12 bases between. The CDR3 runs to 15 residues. Germline lookup yields CDR1 MDHEN and CDR2 SYDVKM. This CDR3 reads CASSSPGGMNTEAFF. In DNA, the CDR3 is TGTGCCAGCAGTTCCCCGGGAGGGATGAACACTGAAGCTTTCTTT.

This clonotype was detected ten times or more. The rearrangement links TRBV7-9 to TRBJ2-5; no firm D call. V lost 1 base and J lost 7, with 4 bases in between. The CDR3 covers 11 residues. The V gene's germline CDR1 is SEHNR and CDR2 FQNEAQ (reference sequence). In DNA form, the CDR3 reads TGTGCCAGCAGCTTAGAAGGGACCCAGTACTTC. Translated: CASSLEGTQYF.

The sample holds many counts of this clonotype. The J gene is TRBJ1-2, the V gene TRBV5-1; 11 positions match TRBD1. The germline gives CDR1 SGHRS, CDR2 YFSETQ. The CDR3 extends over 16 amino acids. J lost 0 bases, V lost 4 bases, and 5 bases had no gene match. The CDR3 loop is CASSTGQGATNYGYTF. The CDR3 nucleotides read TGCGCCAGCAGCACCGGACAGGGGGCGACTAACTATGGCTACACCTTC. The whole variable domain, filled in from reference TRBV5-1 and TRBJ1-2, reads KAGVTQTPRYLIKTRGQQVTLSCSPISGHRSVSWYQQTPGQGLQFLFEYFSETQRNKGNFPGRFSGRQFSNSRSEMNVSTLELGDSALYLCASSTGQGATNYGYTFGSGTRLTVV.

The table lists this clonotype with many counts. This rearrangement joins TRBV28 to TRBJ1-5, with no clear D. Germline V lookup: CDR1 MDHEN, CDR2 SYDVKM. The V gene lost 7 bases and the J gene lost 6 bases, with 10 bases spanning the gap. The CDR3 runs to 12 residues. The CDR3 nucleotides are TGTGCCAGCAAAAGGGAGGGTCAGCCCCAGCATTTT. Protein product: CASKREGQPQHF.

This chain connects TRBV9 to TRBJ2-7; 11 bases line up with TRBD1. This CDR3 comprises 15 residues. CDR1 and CDR2 (germline): SGDLS, YYNGEE. The V segment lost 3 bases and the J segment 5 bases; nucleotides outside the gene matches: 7. The CDR3 bases are TGTGCCAGCAGCGGAAAGGACAGGGGGCGCGACGAGCAGTACTTC. Residues: CASSGKDRGRDEQYF. Complete variable domain (other parts from reference TRBV9 and TRBJ2-7): DSGVTQTPKHLITATGQRVTLRCSPRSGDLSVYWYQQSLDQGLQFLIQYYNGEERAKGNILERFSAQQFPDLHSELNLSSLELGDSALYFCASSGKDRGRDEQYFGPGTRLTVT.

The chain carries TRBV9 and TRBJ1-1; no definite D call. Per the germline V gene, CDR1 is SGDLS and CDR2 is YYNGEE. V was shortened by 3 bases and J by 0 bases, with 12 bases between the two germline ends. The CDR3 is 15 amino acids. CDR3 sequence (DNA): TGTGCCAGCAGCGCCCGGGAAGGGATGAACACTGAAGCTTTCTTT. Its protein is CASSAREGMNTEAFF.

This clonotype showed up many times. This chain uses TRBV28 with TRBJ2-5; 7 positions match TRBD2. The V gene's germline CDR1 is MDHEN and CDR2 SYDVKM. The CDR3 spans 14 residues. V lost 3 bases to trimming and J lost 5 bases; unmatched junction nucleotides: 6. CDR3 nucleotides: TGTGCCAGCAGTTTCCGCGGGAGTGGGGAGACCCAGTACTTC. Translation gives CASSFRGSGETQYF.

This clonotype was seen many times. The CDR3 DNA follows: TGTGCCAGCAGCCGAATTGCCGGGACTAGCGCTTACGAGCAGTACTTC. This codes for CASSRIAGTSAYEQYF. This chain connects TRBV11-2 to TRBJ2-7; 10 nucleotides line up with TRBD2. CDR1 is SGHAT and CDR2 is FQNNGV in the germline V gene. Germline trimming cut 5 bases from V and 4 bases from J; bases unmatched to any gene: 11. The CDR3 consists of 16 residues.

This clonotype was picked up many times. The V and J genes are TRBV7-9 and TRBJ1-2; D gene uncertain. CDR1 SEHNR and CDR2 FQNEAQ come from the germline V gene (reference sequence). This CDR3 comprises 13 residues. Trimming shortened V by 1 base and J by 8 bases, and 11 bases separated the two germline ends. The CDR3 nucleotides are TGTGCCAGCAGCTTAGTGGCAGGCGGGGGCTACACCTTC. It yields the protein CASSLVAGGGYTF.

This clonotype was observed many times. The chain has TRBV6-2 or TRBV6-3 and TRBJ2-3, with 14 bases that match TRBD2. The CDR3 runs to 17 residues. CDR1 and CDR2 from the germline V gene are MNHEY and SVGEGT. The V segment lost 2 bases and the J segment 4 bases; nucleotides outside the gene matches: 5. This CDR3 reads CASSYLTSGREADTQYF. In DNA, the CDR3 is TGTGCCAGCAGTTACCTGACTAGCGGGAGGGAGGCAGATACGCAGTATTTT.

This clonotype was seen at least ten times. V is TRBV19 and J is TRBJ2-7; 9 bases fit TRBD1. Per germline, CDR1 LNHDA and CDR2 SQIVND (reference sequence). CDR3 length equals 15 residues. V lost 6 bases, J lost 2 bases, and 8 bases stayed unmatched. The CDR3 reads CASSPVGQGPYEQYF. CDR3 bases: TGTGCCAGTAGCCCTGTGGGACAGGGTCCCTACGAGCAGTACTTC.

In its sample, this clonotype was seen a few times. The chain carries TRBV20-1 and TRBJ2-2; D may be TRBD1 (5 bases). Germline CDR1 and CDR2: DFQATT and SNEGSKA (reference sequence). The CDR3 is 17 amino acids. The V gene lost 6 bases and the J gene lost 1 base, with 21 bases spanning the gap. CDR3 amino acids: CSAPYQGRNLNTGELFF. Here the CDR3 DNA reads TGCAGTGCCCCATATCAGGGCAGGAACTTGAACACCGGGGAGCTGTTTTTT.

This clonotype was recorded at least ten times. The chain couples TRBV19 to TRBJ2-2; TRBD2 aligns across 7 bases. CDR1 and CDR2 (germline): LNHDA, SQIVND (reference sequence). This CDR3 region has 15 residues. V shed 11 bases and J 7 bases; nucleotides not matched to a gene: 16. The CDR3: CAGGGVAGHGGELFF. CDR3 nucleotide sequence: TGTGCCGGTGGCGGGGTAGCGGGCCACGGCGGGGAGCTGTTTTTT.

This clonotype was counted at least ten times. The chain carries TRBV19 and TRBJ1-5, with 8 bases lining up with TRBD1. This CDR3 is built from 16 residues. With V trimmed by 6 bases and J by 2 bases, 9 bases remained unmatched. CDR1 and CDR2 from the germline V gene are LNHDA and SQIVND (reference sequence). The CDR3 loop reads CASRRGQGAGNQPQHF. The CDR3 DNA reads as TGTGCCAGTAGGAGGGGGCAGGGGGCTGGCAATCAGCCCCAGCATTTT.

On this clonotype itself: One end of the junction varies from germline; a read error may be responsible. The chain joins TRBV7-6 to TRBJ2-5; D gene uncertain. From germline, CDR1 is SGHVS and CDR2 FNYEAQ. The CDR3 totals 16 residues. The DNA for the CDR3 is TGTGCTAGCAGCCAGTCCCTCGGAGTCAGGCAAGAGACCCAGTACTTC. Residues: CASSQSLGVRQETQYF.

The CDR3 reads CASSVDVGTGSYEQYF. The CDR3 DNA reads TGTGCCAGCAGCGTAGACGTCGGGACAGGGTCCTACGAGCAGTACTTC. This sequence joins TRBV9 and TRBJ2-7; 9 bases map to TRBD1. The CDR3 is 16 amino acids. Germline V lookup: CDR1 SGDLS, CDR2 YYNGEE. Unmatched junction bases numbered 5, after V lost 0 bases and J lost 1 base.

This clonotype showed up many times. The chain couples TRBV6-5 to TRBJ2-5; D possibly corresponds to TRBD1 (6 bases). Trimming removed 3 bases at V and 5 bases at J, with 10 bases between. Germline CDR1 and CDR2: MNHEY and SVGAGI. The CDR3 consists of 13 residues. The CDR3 DNA follows: TGTGCCAGCAGTTATTTCCAGGGGGAGACCCAGTACTTC. Residues: CASSYFQGETQYF.

This clonotype has just a few counts. The rearrangement links TRBV28 to TRBJ2-7; TRBD2 matches at 10 bases. The junction had 5 bases not matched to a gene; V was cut back by 7 bases and J by 2 bases. Germline V CDR1 and CDR2: MDHEN, SYDVKM. The CDR3 covers 14 residues. CDR3 nucleotide sequence: TGTGCCAGCACTAGCGGGGGACTAACCTACGAGCAGTACTTC. This gives the protein CASTSGGLTYEQYF.